A selection of T cell receptor beta chains follows, all from one sample in a study of blood T cell repertoires in COVID-19. Only in-frame clones appear in the TCRdb table, and some are missing; sequencing was by immunoSEQ multiplex PCR. This sample has approximately 110,000 clones, with around 85% found just once. The sequencing sample was made of peripheral blood. Every receptor here comes from an elderly woman with COVID-19, enrolled during active disease. Both conserved end residues are part of each CDR3. The D gene is left open where the match is weak. A row's size may be missing; if present it is once, few, many or a size class.

TRBV7-9	.	many	TRBJ1-4	TGTGCCAGCAGCTTAAATACAGCCCTAAAACTGTTTTTT	CASSLNTALKLFF
TRBV7-2	TRBD2	.	TRBJ2-1	TGTGCCAGCAGCCTCAGCGGGAGGGTATTGACTGAGCAGTTCTTC	CASSLSGRVLTEQFF
TRBV9	TRBD2	.	TRBJ2-1	TGTGCCAGCAGCGTAGTTCCGGGGGGGACCTACAATGAGCAGTTCTTC	CASSVVPGGTYNEQFF
TRBV9	TRBD1	.	TRBJ1-2	TGTGCCAGCAGCTGGGGACAGGGGGCGAGCGGCTACACCTTC	CASSWGQGASGYTF
TRBV12-3/TRBV12-4	.	once	TRBJ2-7	TGTGCCAGCGGGAGGCGGGGCTACGAGCAGTACTTC	CASGRRGYEQYF
TRBV20-1	.	.	TRBJ1-3	TGCAGTGCCAGCTCTGGAAACACCATATATTTT	CSASSGNTIYF
TRBV28	.	.	TRBJ1-5	TGTGCCAGCAGGGGCCAGTCGAATCAGCCCCAGCATTTT	CASRGQSNQPQHF
TRBV10-3	TRBD1	.	TRBJ1-5	TGTGCCATCGGACAGGGGAATAGCAATCAGCCCCAGCATTTT	CAIGQGNSNQPQHF
TRBV10-3	.	.	TRBJ1-2	TGTGCCATCAGTGAGTGGGGGGAGGATGGCTACACCTTC	CAISEWGEDGYTF
TRBV12-1	.	.	TRBJ2-7	TGTGCCAGCAGCTGGGAACTAGCGGGGCCCGCCTACGAGCAGTACTTC	CASSWELAGPAYEQYF
TRBV5-1	.	.	TRBJ1-2	TGCGCCAGCAGCCCGGGGGAACCATATGGCTACACCTTC	CASSPGEPYGYTF
TRBV6-5	.	.	TRBJ2-2	TGTGCCAGCAGGGGTCGGACTACATACACCGGGGAGCTGTTTTTT	CASRGRTTYTGELFF
TRBV5-4	.	.	TRBJ2-5	TGTGCCAGCAGCTTGGTAGGGGCCGAAGAGACCCAGTACTTC	CASSLVGAEETQYF
TRBV10-3	TRBD2	.	TRBJ2-3	TGTGCCGCCCGGACTAGCGACACAGATACGCAGTATTTT	CAARTSDTDTQYF
TRBV4-3	TRBD1	.	TRBJ1-1	TGCGCCAGCAGCCCAACAGGGGGGATGGAAGCTTTCTTT	CASSPTGGMEAFF
TRBV7-2	TRBD2	.	TRBJ2-2	TGTGCCAGCAGCGGGGGAGCGGGAGCGGGCACCGGGGAGCTGTTTTTT	CASSGGAGAGTGELFF
TRBV6-1	.	.	TRBJ1-4	TGTGCCAGCAGTTCGCAGGGGACTAATGAAAAACTGTTTTTT	CASSSQGTNEKLFF
TRBV28	.	.	TRBJ2-7	TGTGCCAGCAGCCAGATTATGGGCGGAGGCTACGAGCAGTACTTC	CASSQIMGGGYEQYF
TRBV30	TRBD1	.	TRBJ1-5	TGTGCCTGTCCCGCCCGGGACAGCCTTAGCAATCAGCCCCAGCATTTT	CACPARDSLSNQPQHF
TRBV19	TRBD1	once	TRBJ1-6	TGTGCCAGTAGCGAGGACAGGGGGCGTTCACCCCTCCACTTT	CASSEDRGRSPLHF
TRBV5-1	.	.	TRBJ1-1	TGCGCCAGCAGCCCGATTGAGGGAGTGAACACTGAAGCTTTCTTT	CASSPIEGVNTEAFF
TRBV7-2	.	.	TRBJ2-7	TGTGCCAGCAGCTTTATCGACTCCGCCGAGCAGTACTTC	CASSFIDSAEQYF
TRBV5-1	.	.	TRBJ2-1	TGCGCCAGCCGACGGGACTGGGTCTACAATGAGCAGTTCTTC	CASRRDWVYNEQFF
TRBV4-1	.	.	TRBJ1-4	TGCGCCACCCGCGGGTGGGGAAACGCCCTAGAGGCGGAAAAACTGTTTTTT	CATRGWGNALEAEKLFF
TRBV4-1	.	once	TRBJ2-1	TGCGCCAGCAGCCAACCCAGGGGCGGTGAGCAGTTCTTC	CASSQPRGGEQFF
TRBV4-1	.	.	TRBJ1-1	TGCGCCAGCAGCCACTCCGGACTCCCAAGGAACACTGAAGCTTTCTTT	CASSHSGLPRNTEAFF
TRBV3-1/TRBV3-2	.	.	TRBJ1-4	TGTGCCAGCAGCCAGGGCGTGACTAATGAAAAACTGTTTTTT	CASSQGVTNEKLFF
TRBV5-4	.	.	TRBJ2-7	TGTGCCAGCAGAAACGCCACAGGGTTTGACGAGCAGTACTTC	CASRNATGFDEQYF
TRBV19	TRBD1	few	TRBJ1-1	TGTGCCAGTAGTTTAGGGACAGCCGCCACTGAAGCTTTCTTT	CASSLGTAATEAFF
TRBV21-1	.	.	TRBJ2-2	TGTGCCAGCAGCGGTACGGGACAGGGAACCGGGGAGCTGTTTTTT	CASSGTGQGTGELFF
TRBV6-6	.	.	TRBJ2-7	TGTGCCAGCACAGTGGCTGTCTCCTACGAGCAGTACTTC	CASTVAVSYEQYF
TRBV7-2	TRBD2	.	TRBJ2-1	TGTGCCAGCAGCTCCGTAGCGGGAGATAACAATGAGCAGTTCTTC	CASSSVAGDNNEQFF
TRBV7-8	.	once	TRBJ1-2	TGTGCCAGCAGCTTAGCCAGTCACTATGGCTACACCTTC	CASSLASHYGYTF
TRBV5-1	.	.	TRBJ1-1	TGCGCCAGCAGCTTGAATGAGGGCACTGAAGCTTTCTTT	CASSLNEGTEAFF
TRBV6-1	TRBD2	.	TRBJ2-7	TGTGCCAGCAGTGAATCCGGGGGGGTTTACTACGAGCAGTACTTC	CASSESGGVYYEQYF
TRBV3-1/TRBV3-2	TRBD1	.	TRBJ1-2	TGTGCCAGCAGCCAAGTGTCAGGGGGCGGCTACACCTTC	CASSQVSGGGYTF
TRBV4-3	.	.	TRBJ2-1	TGCGCCAGCAGGAACGTGGCCAATGAGCAGTTCTTC	CASRNVANEQFF
TRBV18	TRBD2	.	TRBJ2-7	TGTGCCAGCTCACCACTTATTAGCGGGGGCGAGCAGTACTTC	CASSPLISGGEQYF
TRBV2	.	.	TRBJ2-7	TGTGCCAGCAGTGAACAGGGAAGCTCCTACGAGCAGTACTTC	CASSEQGSSYEQYF
TRBV2	.	.	TRBJ1-4	TGTGCCAGCAGCAACGGGGCCGGGAGGGAAAAACTGTTTTTT	CASSNGAGREKLFF
TRBV6-5	TRBD1	few	TRBJ1-5	TGTGCCAGCAGAAAGGGACAGGGAAGCAATCAGCCCCAGCATTTT	CASRKGQGSNQPQHF
TRBV20-1	.	.	TRBJ2-7	TGCAGTGCTAGTAGGACAGAGGCCATACCTCAGGAGCAGTACTTC	CSASRTEAIPQEQYF
TRBV20-1	.	few	TRBJ2-7	TGCAGTGCCCGGTCAGGGTTCGAGCAGTACTTC	CSARSGFEQYF
TRBV5-4	.	few	TRBJ1-6	TGTGCCAGCAGCTCGGCAATCGACGGGAGAAATTCACCCCTCCACTTT	CASSSAIDGRNSPLHF
TRBV27	.	.	TRBJ2-2	TGTGCCAGCAGTTTAGTTACAGGGCTGACCGGGGAGCTGTTTTTT	CASSLVTGLTGELFF
TRBV19	TRBD1	.	TRBJ1-1	TGTGCCAGTACCCGACAGGGATTTGACACTGAAGCTTTCTTT	CASTRQGFDTEAFF
TRBV5-1	TRBD2	.	TRBJ2-1	TGCGCCAGCAGCCCGACTAGCGGGAGTACCGTCAATGAGCAGTTCTTC	CASSPTSGSTVNEQFF
TRBV6-1	.	once	TRBJ1-5	TGTGCCAGCAGTGAAATGAGTAGCAATCAGCCCCAGCATTTT	CASSEMSSNQPQHF
TRBV10-3	.	.	TRBJ1-1	TGTGCCATCAGTGAGTCCGAGGCGTTGAACACTGAAGCTTTCTTT	CAISESEALNTEAFF
TRBV20-1	.	.	TRBJ1-1	TGCAGTGCGTACGAACTCATTGAAGCTTTCTTT	CSAYELIEAFF
TRBV5-8	TRBD1	few	TRBJ1-1	TGTGCCAGCAGCAAAAAGGGACAGCTTGCTCCCACTGAAGCTTTCTTT	CASSKKGQLAPTEAFF
TRBV11-3	TRBD1	.	TRBJ2-5	TGTGCCAGCAGCGTGGGGACAGGGGGTGGCCAAGAGACCCAGTACTTC	CASSVGTGGGQETQYF
TRBV27	TRBD2	.	TRBJ2-1	TGTGCCAGCCAGCGGGAGAGGTCCTACAATGAGCAGTTCTTC	CASQRERSYNEQFF
TRBV7-7	TRBD2	.	TRBJ2-1	TGTGCTAGCAGCTCGGGACTAGCGGGAGTGGGTCGGGTCAATGAGCAGTTCTTC	CASSSGLAGVGRVNEQFF
TRBV28	.	.	TRBJ2-3	TGTGCCACCAACAGTTTCAGCACAGATACGCAGTATTTT	CATNSFSTDTQYF
TRBV28	TRBD1	.	TRBJ1-4	TGTGCCAGCAGTTTTTCTACCGGACAGGGGGCTGAAAAACTGTTTTTT	CASSFSTGQGAEKLFF